The clone carrying this T cell receptor beta chain was seen ten or more times. Its antigen is not known. Authors of the study amplified TCR beta CDR3 regions from RNA transcripts. The HTBI primer set served for first-round RT-PCR of the TCR CDR3. TCRdb fed the multiplex PCR reads into MiXCR, producing one record per CDR3 protein. The sample has about 500,000 distinct CDR3 sequences, 15% to 20% seen once. This record belongs to a study of T cells in Graves' hyperthyroidism and ophthalmopathy. Study conclusions and caveats: Blood samples included most of the expanded thyroid clonotypes exceeding 0.001. In simple terms, a model built on 13 V-J features told ophthalmopathy apart from stable hyperthyroidism.

Germline values: CDR1 MNHEY, CDR2 SVGAGI. V lost 2 bases and J lost 8, with 15 bases in between. CDR3 length: 14 residues. This receptor was obtained from a woman aged 30 to 39 with Graves' ophthalmopathy. What was sequenced was blood. This chain joins TRBV6-5 and TRBJ1-2; a possible D gene is TRBD1 (5 bases). CDR3 sequence: CASSYGGGDMGYTF. The DNA of the CDR3 is TGTGCCAGCAGTTACGGGGGGGGAGATATGGGCTACACCTTC.